These 21 T cell receptor beta chains share one sample of origin, sequenced in a study of human T cells and chemical hapten exposure. Indicated time point: patch test 3, about 24 weeks after DPC sensitization. Treatment given: therapeutic diphenylcyclopropenone sensitization with weekly scalp DPC. MiXCR, run by TCRdb on the RACE reads, gives a single entry per CDR3 protein. The sample gives tens of thousands of distinct CDR3 sequences, roughly 9.5% of which show up once; approximately 15% is in the top ten. Material: whole blood, obtained in connection with sensitization to the hapten diphenylcyclopropenone (DPC). These receptors all stem from a woman aged 40 to 50 with alopecia areata. Some clones in this sample may be carry-over from other donors' samples.

This clonotype was seen more than once but under ten times. The chain joins TRBV6-5 to TRBJ2-5; D perhaps matches TRBD2 (6 bases). V lost 5 bases, J lost 7 bases, and 17 bases lay in between. The CDR3 length is 14 residues. Germline loops: CDR1 MNHEY, CDR2 SVGAGI. Here the CDR3 DNA reads TGTGCCAGCAGTCCTGGTGCCGGGAGCGGGACCCAGTACTTC. Translation: CASSPGAGSGTQYF.

This clonotype rates as medium-sized. The chain has TRBV5-5 and TRBJ1-2, with D possibly being TRBD1 (6 bases). The CDR3 totals 14 residues. Trimming shortened V by 2 bases and J by 1 base, and 9 bases separated the two germline ends. Germline-derived CDR1 and CDR2 are SGHKS and YYEKEE (reference sequence). CDR3 protein: CASSFQGLNYGYTF. DNA for the CDR3: TGTGCCAGCAGCTTCCAGGGGCTTAACTATGGCTACACCTTC.

This clonotype was counted at least ten times. V gene TRBV7-8 combines with J gene TRBJ2-1; D is perhaps TRBD2 (6 bases). The CDR3 consists of 14 residues. CDR1 and CDR2 (germline): SGHVS, FQNEAQ. V dropped 4 bases and J dropped 8 bases, with 15 bases sitting between them. CDR3 nucleotide sequence: TGTGCCAGCAGCTCCGACCCGGGAGCGGATGAGCAGTTCTTC. The encoded protein is CASSSDPGADEQFF.

This clonotype appeared a few times. The rearrangement uses TRBV9 and TRBJ2-7; TRBD2 matches 8 bases. CDR1 and CDR2 (germline): SGDLS, YYNGEE. V gave up 3 bases and J gave up 7 bases; unmatched junction bases: 9. The CDR3 length is 14 residues. The CDR3 loop is CASSGSGGPLEQYF. DNA of the CDR3: TGTGCCAGCAGCGGAAGCGGGGGCCCCTTGGAGCAGTACTTC.

This clonotype was counted a few times. The chain joins TRBV5-4 to TRBJ1-2, with 9 nucleotides matching TRBD1. CDR3 size: 16 residues. V lost 0 bases and J lost 6; bases outside the gene matches: 9. Germline V CDR1 and CDR2: SGHNT, YYREEE (reference sequence). The DNA of the CDR3 is TGTGCCAGCAGCTTGGGATACGGGACAGGGAAGGATGGCTACACCTTC. Amino acid sequence: CASSLGYGTGKDGYTF.

As for this clonotype: In this CDR3 the conserved last residue, phenylalanine or tryptophan, is missing, so a read error is likely. It is unclear where the CDR3 begins or ends on the DNA, so no DNA is shown, and the CDR3 is as TCRdb lists it. V and J are TRBV29-1 and TRBJ2-3; the listed D gene, TRBD1, was not tested against the DNA. Germline V gives CDR1 SQVTM, CDR2 ANQGSEA. The CDR3 length is 8 residues, termini included. The CDR3 reads CSVDDGGI.

The CDR3 coding sequence is TGCAGCGTTGAAAGTCAGCGCACCGGGGAGCTGTTTTTT. Amino acid sequence: CSVESQRTGELFF. This chain connects TRBV29-1 to TRBJ2-2; D gene ambiguous. Between the trimmed V and J ends, which lost 2 bases and 4 bases, there was a span of 8 bases. Germline V gene lookup returns CDR1 SQVTM and CDR2 ANQGSEA. This CDR3 has 13 residues.

This clonotype was detected only a few times. The rearrangement uses TRBV20-1 and TRBJ2-1; TRBD1 matches 8 bases. This CDR3 has 15 residues. V dropped 7 bases and J dropped 3; count of bases not matched to a gene: 11. Per the germline V gene, CDR1 is DFQATT and CDR2 is SNEGSKA (reference sequence). CDR3 region: CSVESAQGGYNEQFF. CDR3 nucleotides: TGCAGTGTCGAGAGTGCACAGGGGGGCTACAATGAGCAGTTCTTC.

The J gene is TRBJ2-7, the V gene TRBV6-1; D assignment may be TRBD1 or TRBD2 (5 bases each). V lost 6 bases, J lost 3 bases, and 21 bases lay in between. The germline V gene encodes CDR1 MNHNS and CDR2 SASEGT. The CDR3 loop spans 16 amino acids. The CDR3 nucleotides read TGTGCCAGCAGGAATAACGGGGCAGAAAAACTCTACGAGCAGTACTTC. It yields the protein CASRNNGAEKLYEQYF.

The J gene is TRBJ1-4, the V gene TRBV5-1; D possibly corresponds to TRBD1 (6 bases). Germline V gene data show CDR1 as SGHRS and CDR2 as YFSETQ. The V gene lost 4 bases and the J gene lost 5 bases, with 15 bases spanning the gap. The length of the CDR3 is 15 residues. The CDR3 here is CASSRLQGPNEKLFF. CDR3 coding DNA: TGCGCCAGCAGCAGACTCCAGGGGCCCAATGAAAAACTGTTTTTT. The full variable domain, completed using reference TRBV5-1 and TRBJ1-4, is KAGVTQTPRYLIKTRGQQVTLSCSPISGHRSVSWYQQTPGQGLQFLFEYFSETQRNKGNFPGRFSGRQFSNSRSEMNVSTLELGDSALYLCASSRLQGPNEKLFFGSGTQLSVL.

This clonotype was seen ten or more times. The chain has TRBV9 and TRBJ2-1; 10 bases agree with TRBD1. Germline assignment: CDR1 SGDLS and CDR2 YYNGEE. J gave up 7 bases and V 4 bases, and 5 bases lay outside the gene matches. The CDR3 totals 14 residues. CDR3 residues: CASSPGQGRNEQFF. CDR3 coding DNA: TGTGCCAGCAGCCCGGGACAGGGGAGGAATGAGCAGTTCTTC.

The rearrangement links TRBV5-6 to TRBJ2-2; D is ambiguous. The CDR3 has 14 residues. The germline V gene has CDR1 SGHDT and CDR2 YYEEEE. Trimming cost V 4 bases and J 0 bases, with 7 bases left between them. The CDR3 DNA is TGTGCCAGCAGCCGCAGATCGAACACCGGGGAGCTGTTTTTT. Amino acids: CASSRRSNTGELFF.

This clonotype was detected many times. The J gene is TRBJ2-7, the V gene TRBV29-1; the D is unclear. The CDR3 extends over 14 amino acids. V was trimmed by 0 bases and J by 0 bases, leaving 9 bases between them. Per germline, CDR1 SQVTM and CDR2 ANQGSEA. The CDR3 nucleotides read TGCAGCGTTGAAGATCCACAGAACTCCTACGAGCAGTACTTC. This encodes CSVEDPQNSYEQYF.

The chain uses TRBV7-2 and TRBJ2-2, with 8 bases aligning to TRBD1. The CDR3 totals 15 residues. The V segment lost 5 bases and the J segment 6 bases; nucleotides outside the gene matches: 8. Germline CDR1 reads SGHTA; CDR2 reads FQGNSA. The DNA for the CDR3 is TGTGCCAGCAGCCCCCGACAGGGGATGGCCGGGGAGCTGTTTTTT. Residues: CASSPRQGMAGELFF.

This clonotype has a count of ten or more. The J gene is TRBJ2-1, the V gene TRBV10-2, with 9 bases aligning to TRBD1. This CDR3 has 15 amino acids. The trim removed 6 bases at V and 6 bases at J, leaving 9 bases unmatched. Per germline, CDR1 WSHSY and CDR2 SAAADI. This CDR3 reads CASSQGTGYSNEQFF. As DNA, the CDR3 is TGCGCCAGCAGCCAAGGGACAGGGTATTCCAATGAGCAGTTCTTC.

This clonotype appeared many times. The rearrangement links TRBV6-2 or TRBV6-3 to TRBJ1-5, with D unresolved. Germline values: CDR1 MNHEY, CDR2 SVGEGT. The CDR3 extends over 16 amino acids. Trimming left V 6 bases short and J 2 bases short, with 17 bases between. The CDR3 loop reads CASSPLRGSGNQPQHF. CDR3 sequence (DNA): TGTGCCAGCAGCCCCTTGAGAGGGTCGGGCAATCAGCCCCAGCATTTT.

This clonotype was recorded at least ten times. The chain links TRBV7-8 to TRBJ1-1, with 12 nucleotides matching TRBD1. With V trimmed by 5 bases and J by 10 bases, 8 bases remained unmatched. The CDR3 runs 14 residues. Germline V gene lookup returns CDR1 SGHVS and CDR2 FQNEAQ. The CDR3 DNA sequence: TGTGCCAGCAGCCGGGGACAGGGGGCTTTTGTAGCTTTCTTT. Its translation is CASSRGQGAFVAFF.

This chain connects TRBV6-5 to TRBJ2-4, with TRBD1 as a possible D gene (6 bases). Germline-derived CDR1 and CDR2 are MNHEY and SVGAGI. This CDR3 is built from 17 residues. V was shortened by 0 bases and J by 0 bases, with 12 bases between the two germline ends. The DNA of the CDR3 is TGTGCCAGCAGTTACTCTGGGACACAACTAGCCAAAAACATTCAGTACTTC. Residues: CASSYSGTQLAKNIQYF.

The V call is TRBV29-1, the J call TRBJ2-3; D not certain. CDR1 and CDR2 (germline): SQVTM, ANQGSEA. With 6 bases removed from V and 0 bases from J, the gap between germline ends came to 4 bases. The CDR3 totals 11 residues. The CDR3 is CSVLSTDTQYF. The CDR3 DNA reads as TGCAGCGTGCTGAGCACAGATACGCAGTATTTT.

This clonotype showed up many times. The chain carries TRBV5-5 and TRBJ1-6; D unresolved. This CDR3 is built from 18 residues. Trimming shortened V by 1 base and J by 9 bases, and 23 bases separated the two germline ends. The germline V gene has CDR1 SGHKS and CDR2 YYEKEE (reference sequence). CDR3 sequence (DNA): TGTGCCAGCAGCTTGAATCTTGTCCAGGACGGAATCGGTTCACCCCTCCACTTT. Protein product: CASSLNLVQDGIGSPLHF.

Only a few counts were recorded for this clonotype. V usage is TRBV6-4 and J usage is TRBJ2-3, with 14 bases identical to TRBD2. The CDR3 is 16 residues long. The ends lost 0 bases at V and 6 bases at J; junction bases unmatched: 2. Per the germline V gene, CDR1 is MRHNA and CDR2 is SNTAGT. The CDR3 region is CASSDSTSGGVDTQYF. The CDR3 DNA is TGTGCCAGCAGTGACTCGACTAGCGGGGGGGTGGATACGCAGTATTTT.